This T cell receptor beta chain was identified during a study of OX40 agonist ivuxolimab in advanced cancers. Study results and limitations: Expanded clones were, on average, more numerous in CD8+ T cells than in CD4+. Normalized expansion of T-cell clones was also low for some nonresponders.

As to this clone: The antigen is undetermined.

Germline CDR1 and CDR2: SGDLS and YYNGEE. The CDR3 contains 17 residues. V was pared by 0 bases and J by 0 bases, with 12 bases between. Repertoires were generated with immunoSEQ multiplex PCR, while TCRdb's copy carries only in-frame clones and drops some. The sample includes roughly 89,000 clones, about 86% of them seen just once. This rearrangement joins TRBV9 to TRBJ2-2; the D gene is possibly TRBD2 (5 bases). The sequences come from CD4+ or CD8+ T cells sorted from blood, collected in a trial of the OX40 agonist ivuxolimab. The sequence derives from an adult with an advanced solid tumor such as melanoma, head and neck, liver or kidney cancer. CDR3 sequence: CASSVGGSIANTGELFF. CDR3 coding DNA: TGTGCCAGCAGCGTAGGAGGGAGCATAGCGAACACCGGGGAGCTGTTTTTT.